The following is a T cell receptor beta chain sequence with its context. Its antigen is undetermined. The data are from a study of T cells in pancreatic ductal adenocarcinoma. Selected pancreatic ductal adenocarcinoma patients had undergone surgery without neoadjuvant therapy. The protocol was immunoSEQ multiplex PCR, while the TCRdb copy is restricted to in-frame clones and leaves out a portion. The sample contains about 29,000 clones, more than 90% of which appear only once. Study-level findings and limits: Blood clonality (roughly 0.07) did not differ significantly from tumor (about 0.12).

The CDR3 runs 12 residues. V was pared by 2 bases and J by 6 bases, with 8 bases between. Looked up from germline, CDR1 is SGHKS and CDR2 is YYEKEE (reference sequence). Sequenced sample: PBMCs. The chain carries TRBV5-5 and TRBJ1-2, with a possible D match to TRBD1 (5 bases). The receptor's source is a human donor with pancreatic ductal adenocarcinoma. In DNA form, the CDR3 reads TGTGCCAGCAGCTTAGCGGGGGATGGCTACACCTTC. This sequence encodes CASSLAGDGYTF.